This entry features one TCR beta chain sequence. This entry comes from a study of shared clonotypes between healthy human individuals. This table comes from immunoSEQ multiplex PCR, and its TCRdb copy is limited to in-frame clones, with some not included. The sample holds a few million clones; under 97% are singletons and the top ten take roughly 0.13%. This receptor was taken from a young man in good health. The material sequenced was naive CD4+ T cells sorted from blood. The subset denotes: CD45RA+ positively selected.

Here the CDR3 DNA reads TGTGCCAGCAGGGGCAGGTTGAGCACAGATACGCAGTATTTT. Translated, it gives CASRGRLSTDTQYF. The J gene is TRBJ2-3, the V gene TRBV2; D is uncertain. The CDR3 contains 14 residues. Between the trimmed V and J ends, which lost 6 bases and 0 bases, there was a span of 10 bases. Germline V lookup: CDR1 SNHLY, CDR2 FYNNEI.